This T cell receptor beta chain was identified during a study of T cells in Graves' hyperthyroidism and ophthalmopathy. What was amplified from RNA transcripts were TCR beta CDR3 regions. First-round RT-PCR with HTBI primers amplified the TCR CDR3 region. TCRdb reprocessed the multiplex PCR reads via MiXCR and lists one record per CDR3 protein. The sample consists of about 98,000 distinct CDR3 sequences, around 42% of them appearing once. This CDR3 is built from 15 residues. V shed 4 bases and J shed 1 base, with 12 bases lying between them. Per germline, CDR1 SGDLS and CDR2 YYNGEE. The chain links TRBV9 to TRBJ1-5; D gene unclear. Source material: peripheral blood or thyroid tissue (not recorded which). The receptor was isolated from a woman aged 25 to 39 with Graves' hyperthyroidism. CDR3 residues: CASSPRGVSNQPQHF. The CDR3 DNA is TGTGCCAGCAGCCCCCGTGGGGTGAGCAATCAGCCCCAGCATTTT.